This T cell receptor beta chain was documented in a study of low-dose radiotherapy and immunotherapy resistance in tumors. First-strand cDNA relied on TRAV- and TRBV-specific primers spanning alpha and beta chains. Using a constant-region primer together with a V-primer adapter, TCRs were subjected to roughly 20 PCR cycles of amplification. Amplification of the isolated mRNA used in vitro transcription. Each CDR3 protein gets one entry after TCRdb re-called the reads with MiXCR. Of about 11,000 distinct CDR3 sequences listed, 55% to 65% were seen once; the top ten hold about an eighth. The CDR3 has 13 amino acids. CDR1 SNHLY and CDR2 FYNNEI come from the germline V gene. V lost 8 bases to trimming and J lost 5 bases, with 13 bases between them.

The TCR originated in a human donor with advanced metastatic prostate, ovarian, gallbladder or colorectal cancer (not recorded which). This table probably holds off-target reads from a library built for another chain. The chain has TRBV2 and TRBJ1-5, with unresolved D. CDR3 DNA: TGTGCCAGCGGAGTGCAACGGGATCAGCCCCAGCATTTT. Encoded protein: CASGVQRDQPQHF. The complete variable domain, with remaining parts taken from reference TRBV2 and TRBJ1-5, reads EPEVTQTPSHQVTQMGQEVILRCVPISNHLYFYWYRQILGQKVEFLVSFYNNEISEKSEIFDDQFSVERPDGSNFTLKIRSTKLEDSAMYFCASGVQRDQPQHFGDGTRLSIL.